This T cell receptor (beta chain) was documented in a study of vaccination effects on CD4 cells after COVID-19. The table came from immunoSEQ multiplex PCR; TCRdb's copy has only in-frame clones and leaves some out. The data hold tens of thousands of clones, with approximately 76% observed a single time. There are a few counts of this clone. Its target is not known. CDR1 and CDR2 (germline): SGHVS, FNYEAQ. The V end was cut by 3 bases, the J end by 7 bases, with 21 bases between. This CDR3 spans 16 amino acids. Prior to sequencing, the ViraFEST assay stimulated PBMC with viral peptide pools, which expanded the antigen-specific CD4+ T cells. Culturing for more than eight days preceded CD4+ T cell isolation. Participants each got two BNT162b2 or mRNA-1273 vaccine doses. Recipients of the vaccine had no prior SARS-CoV-2 infection and negative nucleocapsid antibodies.

The TCR comes from a human donor who received a COVID-19 vaccine. Sequences were derived from CD4+ T cells from PBMCs cultured with HCoV-229E spike peptides, sampled after COVID-19 vaccination. This chain joins TRBV7-6 and TRBJ1-1, with D unresolved. CDR3 bases: TGTGCCAGCAGCTTGTCGACACAAAGGGTTCGCGGTGAAGCTTTCTTT. This codes for CASSLSTQRVRGEAFF.